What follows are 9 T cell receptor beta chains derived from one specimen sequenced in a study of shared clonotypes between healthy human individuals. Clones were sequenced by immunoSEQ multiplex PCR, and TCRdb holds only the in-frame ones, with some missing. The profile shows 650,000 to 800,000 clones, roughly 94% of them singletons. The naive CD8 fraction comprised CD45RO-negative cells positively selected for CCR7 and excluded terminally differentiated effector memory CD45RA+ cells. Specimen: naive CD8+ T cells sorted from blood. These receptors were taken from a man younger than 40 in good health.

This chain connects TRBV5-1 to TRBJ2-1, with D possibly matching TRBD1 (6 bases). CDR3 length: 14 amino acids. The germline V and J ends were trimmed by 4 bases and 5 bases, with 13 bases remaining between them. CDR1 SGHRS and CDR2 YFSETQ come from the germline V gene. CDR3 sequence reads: CASSATGLNNEQFF. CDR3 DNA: TGCGCCAGCAGCGCAACAGGGTTGAACAATGAGCAGTTCTTC.

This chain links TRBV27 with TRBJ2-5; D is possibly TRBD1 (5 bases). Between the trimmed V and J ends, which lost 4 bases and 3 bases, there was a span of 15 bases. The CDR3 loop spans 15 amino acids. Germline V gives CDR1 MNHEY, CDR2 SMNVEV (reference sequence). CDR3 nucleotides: TGTGCCAGCAGTTCCACAAAACAGGTGAAAGAGACCCAGTACTTC. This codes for CASSSTKQVKETQYF.

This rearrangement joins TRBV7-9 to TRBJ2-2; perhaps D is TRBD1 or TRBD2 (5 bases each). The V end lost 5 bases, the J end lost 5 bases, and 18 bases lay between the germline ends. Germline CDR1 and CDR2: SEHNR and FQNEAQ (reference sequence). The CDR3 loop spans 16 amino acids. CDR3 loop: CASSLAPGRRTGELFF. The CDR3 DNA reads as TGTGCCAGCAGCCTGGCGCCAGGGCGGAGGACCGGGGAGCTGTTTTTT.

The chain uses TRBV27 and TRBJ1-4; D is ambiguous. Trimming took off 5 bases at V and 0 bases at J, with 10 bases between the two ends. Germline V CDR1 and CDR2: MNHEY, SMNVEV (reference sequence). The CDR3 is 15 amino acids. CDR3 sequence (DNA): TGTGCCAGCAGTCTTGAGAGGGCAACTAATGAAAAACTGTTTTTT. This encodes CASSLERATNEKLFF.

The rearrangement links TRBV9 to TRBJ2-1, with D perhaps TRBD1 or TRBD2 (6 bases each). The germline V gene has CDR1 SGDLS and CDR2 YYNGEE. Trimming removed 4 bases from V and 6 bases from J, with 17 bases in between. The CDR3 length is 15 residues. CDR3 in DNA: TGTGCCAGCAGCCTAGGTGGAGGGGGAGGCAATGAGCAGTTCTTC. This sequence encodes CASSLGGGGGNEQFF.

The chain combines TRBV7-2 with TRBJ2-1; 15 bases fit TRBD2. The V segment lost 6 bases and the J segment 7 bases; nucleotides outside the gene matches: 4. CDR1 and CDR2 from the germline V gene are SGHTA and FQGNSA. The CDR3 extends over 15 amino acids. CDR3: CASRSGTSGRNEQFF. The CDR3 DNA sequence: TGTGCCAGCAGGTCTGGGACTAGCGGGAGGAATGAGCAGTTCTTC.

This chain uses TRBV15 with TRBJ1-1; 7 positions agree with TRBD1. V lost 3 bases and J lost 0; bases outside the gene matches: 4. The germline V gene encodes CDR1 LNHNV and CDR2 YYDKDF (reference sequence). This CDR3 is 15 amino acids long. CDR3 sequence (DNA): TGTGCCACCAGCAGGGACAGGTCCATGAACACTGAAGCTTTCTTT. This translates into CATSRDRSMNTEAFF.

The chain's CDR3 is CASSPTHSGNTIYF. Here the CDR3 DNA reads TGTGCCAGCAGCCCCACCCACTCTGGAAACACCATATATTTT. This chain joins TRBV13 and TRBJ1-3; no clear D gene. The germline V and J ends were trimmed by 5 bases and 0 bases, with 8 bases remaining between them. This CDR3 has 14 amino acids. Germline-derived CDR1 and CDR2 are PRHDT and FYEKMQ (reference sequence). The full variable domain, completed using reference TRBV13 and TRBJ1-3, is AAGVIQSPRHLIKEKRETATLKCYPIPRHDTVYWYQQGPGQDPQFLISFYEKMQSDKGSIPDRFSAQQFSDYHSELNMSSLELGDSALYFCASSPTHSGNTIYFGEGSWLTVV.

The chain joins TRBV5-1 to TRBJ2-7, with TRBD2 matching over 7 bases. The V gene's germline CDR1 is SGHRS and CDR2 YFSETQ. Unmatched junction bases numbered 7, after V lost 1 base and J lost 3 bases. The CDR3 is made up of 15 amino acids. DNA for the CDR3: TGCGCCAGCAGCTTGTATGGCGGGAGTGTCTACGAGCAGTACTTC. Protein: CASSLYGGSVYEQYF.